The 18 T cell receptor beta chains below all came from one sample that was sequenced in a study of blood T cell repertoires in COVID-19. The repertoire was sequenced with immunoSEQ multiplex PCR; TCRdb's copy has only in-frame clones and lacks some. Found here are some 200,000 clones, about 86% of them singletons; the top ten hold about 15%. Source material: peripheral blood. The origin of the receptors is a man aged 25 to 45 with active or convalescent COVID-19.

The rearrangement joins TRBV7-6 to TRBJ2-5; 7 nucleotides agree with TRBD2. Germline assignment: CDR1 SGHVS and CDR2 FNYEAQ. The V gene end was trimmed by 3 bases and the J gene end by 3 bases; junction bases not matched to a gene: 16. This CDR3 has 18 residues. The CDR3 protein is CASSFLLFSAGDEETQYF. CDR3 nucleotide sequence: TGTGCCAGCAGCTTTCTATTGTTCTCGGCGGGAGATGAAGAGACCCAGTACTTC.

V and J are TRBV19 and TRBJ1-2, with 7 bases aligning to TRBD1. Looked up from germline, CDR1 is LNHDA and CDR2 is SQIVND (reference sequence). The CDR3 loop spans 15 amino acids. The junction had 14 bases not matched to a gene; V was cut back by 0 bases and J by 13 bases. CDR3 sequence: CASSIDHLPRGRGTF. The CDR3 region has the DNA TGTGCCAGTAGTATAGATCATCTCCCTAGGGGGCGAGGCACCTTC.

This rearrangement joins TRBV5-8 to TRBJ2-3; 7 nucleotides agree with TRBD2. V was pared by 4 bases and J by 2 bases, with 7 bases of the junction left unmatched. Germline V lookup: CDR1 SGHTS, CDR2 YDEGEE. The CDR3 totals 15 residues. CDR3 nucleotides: TGTGCCAGCAGCCCCTGGGGGGGAGTCACAGATACGCAGTATTTT. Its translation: CASSPWGGVTDTQYF.

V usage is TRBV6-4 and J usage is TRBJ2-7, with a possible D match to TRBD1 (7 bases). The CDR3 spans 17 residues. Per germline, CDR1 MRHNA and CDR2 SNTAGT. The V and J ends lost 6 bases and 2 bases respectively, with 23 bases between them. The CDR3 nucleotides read TGTGCCAGCAGGGAACGCCGCGGGGACGGACAGGCCTACGAGCAGTACGTC. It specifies CASRERRGDGQAYEQYV.

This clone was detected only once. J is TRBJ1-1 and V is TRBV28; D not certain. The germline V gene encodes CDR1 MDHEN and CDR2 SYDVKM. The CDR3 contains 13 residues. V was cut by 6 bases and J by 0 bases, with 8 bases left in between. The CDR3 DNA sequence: TGTGCCAGCAGGAGGAGTATGAACACTGAAGCTTTCTTT. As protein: CASRRSMNTEAFF. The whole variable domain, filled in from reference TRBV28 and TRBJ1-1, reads DVKVTQSSRYLVKRTGEKVFLECVQDMDHENMFWYRQDPGLGLRLIYFSYDVKMKEKGDIPEGYSVSREKKERFSLILESASTNQTSMYLCASRRSMNTEAFFGQGTRLTVV.

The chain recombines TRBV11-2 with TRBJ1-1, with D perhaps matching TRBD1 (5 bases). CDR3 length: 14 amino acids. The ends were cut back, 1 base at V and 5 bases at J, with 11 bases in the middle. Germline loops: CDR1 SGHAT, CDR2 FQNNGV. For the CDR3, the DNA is TGTGCCAGCAGCTTAGTTGGGGCGAGGACTGAAGCTTTCTTT. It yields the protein CASSLVGARTEAFF.

CDR3 sequence (DNA): TGCAGCGTTGAAGATCTACAGGGTAACACCGGGGAGCTGTTTTTT. As protein: CSVEDLQGNTGELFF. The chain couples TRBV29-1 to TRBJ2-2; TRBD1 might be the D (6 bases). V lost 0 bases and J lost 2, with 10 bases in between. This CDR3 spans 15 amino acids. Germline V CDR1 and CDR2: SQVTM, ANQGSEA.

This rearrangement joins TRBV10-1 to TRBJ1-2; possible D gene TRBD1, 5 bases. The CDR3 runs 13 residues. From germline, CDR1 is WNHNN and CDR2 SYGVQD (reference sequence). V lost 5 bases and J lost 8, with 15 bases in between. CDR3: CASSPDTRQGYTF. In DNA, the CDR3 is TGCGCCAGCAGTCCGGACACCCGACAAGGCTACACCTTC.

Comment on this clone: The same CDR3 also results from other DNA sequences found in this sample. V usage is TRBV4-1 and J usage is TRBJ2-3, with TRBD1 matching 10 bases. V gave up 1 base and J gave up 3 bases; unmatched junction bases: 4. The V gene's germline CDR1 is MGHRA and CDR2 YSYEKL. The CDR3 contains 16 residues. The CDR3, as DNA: TGCGCCAGCAGCCAAGTTGGGACAGGGGTTACAGATACGCAGTATTTT. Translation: CASSQVGTGVTDTQYF.

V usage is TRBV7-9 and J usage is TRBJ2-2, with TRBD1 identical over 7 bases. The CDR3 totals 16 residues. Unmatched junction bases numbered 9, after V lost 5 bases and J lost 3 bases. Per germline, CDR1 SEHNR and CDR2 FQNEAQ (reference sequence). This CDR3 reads CASSTKGALYTGELFF. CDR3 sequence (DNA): TGTGCCAGCAGCACCAAGGGGGCATTGTACACCGGGGAGCTGTTTTTT.

CDR3 DNA: TGTGCCAGCAGCTTTCCGGGACTCAGATCTAATAGCAATCAGCCCCAGCATTTT. Translation gives CASSFPGLRSNSNQPQHF. The chain couples TRBV12-1 to TRBJ1-5. TRBV12-1 corresponds to a pseudogene. The CDR3 has 18 amino acids.

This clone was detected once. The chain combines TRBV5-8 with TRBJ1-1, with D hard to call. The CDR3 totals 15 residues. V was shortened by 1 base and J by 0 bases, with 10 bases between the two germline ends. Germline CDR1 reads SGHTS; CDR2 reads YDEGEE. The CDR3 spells CASSLLESVNTEAFF. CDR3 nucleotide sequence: TGTGCCAGCAGCTTGTTGGAGTCCGTGAACACTGAAGCTTTCTTT.

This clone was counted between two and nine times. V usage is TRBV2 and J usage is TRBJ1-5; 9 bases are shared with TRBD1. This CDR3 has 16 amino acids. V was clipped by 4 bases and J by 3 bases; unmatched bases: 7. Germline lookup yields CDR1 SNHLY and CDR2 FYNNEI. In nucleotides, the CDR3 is TGTGCCAGCAGTGGAGGGACAGGGAGCATCAATCAGCCCCAGCATTTT. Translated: CASSGGTGSINQPQHF.

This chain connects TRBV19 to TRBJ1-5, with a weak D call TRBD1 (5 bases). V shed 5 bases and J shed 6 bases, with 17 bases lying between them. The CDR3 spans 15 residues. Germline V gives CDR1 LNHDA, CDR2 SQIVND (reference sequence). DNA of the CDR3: TGTGCCAGTAGTGAAGGGCAGGGCCCTGGTCAGCCCCAGCATTTT. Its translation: CASSEGQGPGQPQHF.

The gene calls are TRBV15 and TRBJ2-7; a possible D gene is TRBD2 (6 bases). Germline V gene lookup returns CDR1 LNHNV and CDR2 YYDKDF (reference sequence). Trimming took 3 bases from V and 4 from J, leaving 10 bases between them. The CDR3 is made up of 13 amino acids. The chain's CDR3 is CATSREGGYEQYF. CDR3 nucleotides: TGTGCCACCAGCAGGGAGGGCGGGTACGAGCAGTACTTC.

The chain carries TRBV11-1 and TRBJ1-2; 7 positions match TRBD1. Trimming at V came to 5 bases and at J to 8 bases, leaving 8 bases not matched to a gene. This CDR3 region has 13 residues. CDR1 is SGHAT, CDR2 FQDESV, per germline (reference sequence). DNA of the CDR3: TGTGCCAGCAGCCCACAGGGGACCGGAGGCTACACCTTC. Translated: CASSPQGTGGYTF.

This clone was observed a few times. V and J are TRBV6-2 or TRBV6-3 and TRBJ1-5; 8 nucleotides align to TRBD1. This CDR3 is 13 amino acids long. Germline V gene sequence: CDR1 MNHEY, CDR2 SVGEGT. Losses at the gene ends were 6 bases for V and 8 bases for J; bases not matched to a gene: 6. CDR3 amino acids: CASSPDRVKPQHF. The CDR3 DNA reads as TGTGCCAGCAGCCCGGACAGGGTGAAGCCCCAGCATTTT.

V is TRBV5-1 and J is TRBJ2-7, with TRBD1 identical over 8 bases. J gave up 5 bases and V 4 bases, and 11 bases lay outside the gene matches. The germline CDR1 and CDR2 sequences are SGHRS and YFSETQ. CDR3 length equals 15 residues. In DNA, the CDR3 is TGCGCCAGCAGCCAGACGGGACAGGTCGGCGACGAGCAGTACTTC. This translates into CASSQTGQVGDEQYF.